This entry lists 26 T cell receptor beta chains sequenced from one sample in a study of blood T cell repertoires in COVID-19. Assay: immunoSEQ multiplex PCR; the TCRdb copy retains only in-frame clones and omits some. The table shows 130,000 to 150,000 clones, with around 89% occurring only once. The specimen was PBMCs or T cells enriched from blood (not recorded which). These receptors originate from a woman in her twenties or thirties with acute COVID-19.

This clone has just one count. The rearrangement links TRBV28 to TRBJ2-1; 9 nucleotides agree with TRBD1. Trimming at V came to 7 bases and at J to 1 base, leaving 5 bases not matched to a gene. CDR1 is MDHEN, CDR2 SYDVKM, per germline. The CDR3 runs 15 residues. The CDR3 loop is CASNLQGASYNEQFF. The CDR3 DNA reads TGTGCCAGCAACCTACAGGGGGCGTCCTACAATGAGCAGTTCTTC.

As DNA, the CDR3 is TGTGCCAGCAGCCCTCGGACTAGCGGGGAGCACAATGAGCAGTTCTTC. Translation gives CASSPRTSGEHNEQFF. The V and J genes are TRBV11-3 and TRBJ2-1, with 12 bases that match TRBD2. J lost 5 bases, V lost 5 bases, and 7 bases had no gene match. Germline V gene data show CDR1 as SGHNT and CDR2 as YENEEA. The CDR3 is 16 residues long. Variable domain in full (rest from reference TRBV11-3 and TRBJ2-1): EAGVVQSPRYKIIEKKQPVAFWCNPISGHNTLYWYLQNLGQGPELLIRYENEEAVDDSQLPKDRFSAERLKGVDSTLKIQPAELGDSAVYLCASSPRTSGEHNEQFFGPGTRLTVL.

The chain employs TRBV5-1 and TRBJ2-1, with 10 bases aligning to TRBD1. Germline CDR1 reads SGHRS; CDR2 reads YFSETQ. The V segment lost 2 bases and the J segment 5 bases; nucleotides outside the gene matches: 13. CDR3 length: 18 amino acids. This CDR3 reads CASSLDRGHSPYNNEQFF. CDR3 bases: TGCGCCAGCAGCTTAGACAGGGGGCATTCCCCCTACAACAATGAGCAGTTCTTC.

The J gene is TRBJ1-1, the V gene TRBV2, with a weak D call TRBD1 (6 bases). V gave up 7 bases and J gave up 5 bases, with 14 bases separating them. CDR1 and CDR2 from the germline V gene are SNHLY and FYNNEI. The CDR3 totals 13 residues. CDR3 sequence reads: CASTLQGGTEAFF. Written as DNA, the CDR3 is TGTGCCAGCACGCTACAGGGCGGGACTGAAGCTTTCTTT.

The rearrangement uses TRBV19 and TRBJ2-1, with 8 bases aligning to TRBD2. CDR1 is LNHDA and CDR2 is SQIVND in the germline V gene (reference sequence). The CDR3 covers 15 residues. V was clipped by 3 bases and J by 4 bases; unmatched bases: 5. The CDR3 DNA is TGTGCCAGTAGTATGCAATTAGCGGGATACAATGAGCAGTTCTTC. It codes for CASSMQLAGYNEQFF. Full variable domain (outside the CDR3, taken from reference TRBV19 and TRBJ2-1): DGGITQSPKYLFRKEGQNVTLSCEQNLNHDAMYWYRQDPGQGLRLIYYSQIVNDFQKGDIAEGYSVSREKKESFPLTVTSAQKNPTAFYLCASSMQLAGYNEQFFGPGTRLTVL.

V usage is TRBV7-2 and J usage is TRBJ1-3, with TRBD1 matching 9 bases. The ends lost 4 bases at V and 4 bases at J; junction bases unmatched: 8. Germline values: CDR1 SGHTA, CDR2 FQGNSA. The CDR3 runs to 16 residues. CDR3 region: CASSSVQGARGNTIYF. CDR3 sequence (DNA): TGTGCCAGCAGCTCGGTACAGGGGGCGCGGGGAAACACCATATATTTT.

This clone was recorded once. J is TRBJ2-5 and V is TRBV10-1, with TRBD2 matching 10 bases. The V gene's germline CDR1 is WNHNN and CDR2 SYGVQD (reference sequence). The CDR3 consists of 16 residues. V was clipped by 1 base and J by 5 bases; unmatched bases: 7. Here the CDR3 reads CASSELAGGGGETQYF. The DNA of the CDR3 is TGCGCCAGCAGTGAGTTAGCGGGAGGAGGTGGGGAGACCCAGTACTTC.

This sequence joins TRBV7-2 and TRBJ2-7, with TRBD2 matching 14 bases. Germline lookup yields CDR1 SGHTA and CDR2 FQGNSA. The junction had 7 bases not matched to a gene; V was cut back by 3 bases and J by 6 bases. The CDR3 length is 16 residues. The CDR3 DNA reads as TGTGCCAGCAGCTTCCAAGGGACTAGCGGGAGTATCGAGCAGTACTTC. This gives the protein CASSFQGTSGSIEQYF.

The chain joins TRBV30 to TRBJ2-7, with D perhaps TRBD1 (5 bases). The CDR3 has 14 residues. The V end lost 2 bases, the J end lost 0 bases, and 11 bases lay between the germline ends. The germline V gene has CDR1 GTSNPN and CDR2 SVGIG (reference sequence). CDR3 nucleotides: TGTGCCTGGAGTCGGCAGGGAAGCTCCTACGAGCAGTACTTC. Translation: CAWSRQGSSYEQYF.

The chain carries TRBV9 and TRBJ2-3, with 9 nucleotides matching TRBD2. Per germline, CDR1 SGDLS and CDR2 YYNGEE. This CDR3 contains 15 residues. Trimming took 2 bases from V and 3 from J; bases not matched to a gene: 4. The DNA for the CDR3 is TGTGCCAGCAGCGTTAGCGGGAGAGAAACAGATACGCAGTATTTT. Encoded protein: CASSVSGRETDTQYF.

This clone appeared once. The rearrangement joins TRBV19 to TRBJ2-5; a weak D match, TRBD1 (6 bases). Trimming shortened V by 2 bases and J by 4 bases, and 14 bases separated the two germline ends. The CDR3 has 15 amino acids. Germline V lookup: CDR1 LNHDA, CDR2 SQIVND (reference sequence). CDR3 sequence: CASSIYRQGTETQYF. In DNA, the CDR3 is TGTGCCAGTAGTATATATCGTCAGGGGACAGAGACCCAGTACTTC.

The chain is built from TRBV20-1 and TRBJ1-1, with a weak D call TRBD1 (6 bases). This CDR3 comprises 13 residues. V was pared by 3 bases and J by 5 bases, with 13 bases between. CDR1 is DFQATT, CDR2 SNEGSKA, per germline (reference sequence). The CDR3 here is CSASQTGITEAFF. CDR3 nucleotide sequence: TGCAGTGCTAGTCAGACAGGAATAACTGAAGCTTTCTTT.

The rearrangement joins TRBV11-2 to TRBJ2-1; 7 nucleotides match TRBD2. Trimming took 5 bases from V and 13 from J; bases not matched to a gene: 8. The CDR3 spans 12 residues. CDR1 is SGHAT, CDR2 FQNNGV, per germline. The CDR3 region is CASSTAGDLQFF. The CDR3 DNA reads TGTGCCAGCAGCACGGCGGGGGATCTCCAGTTCTTC.

This rearrangement joins TRBV6-2 or TRBV6-3 to TRBJ1-2, with TRBD1 as a possible D gene (6 bases). CDR3 length: 14 amino acids. The V end lost 4 bases, the J end lost 6 bases, and 15 bases lay between the germline ends. Per germline, CDR1 MNHEY and CDR2 SVGEGT. The CDR3 here is CASSSYRAYNGYTF. CDR3 nucleotide sequence: TGTGCCAGCAGTTCCTACAGGGCCTACAATGGCTACACCTTC.

This clone was recorded at least ten times. This chain joins TRBV6-4 and TRBJ2-2; maybe TRBD2 (6 bases). CDR1 MRHNA and CDR2 SNTAGT come from the germline V gene. Trimming pared 0 bases from V and 4 bases from J, leaving 12 bases between. This CDR3 has 16 residues. The CDR3 protein is CASSDSGGRSTGELFF. The DNA for the CDR3 is TGTGCCAGCAGTGACTCGGGGGGAAGGAGCACCGGGGAGCTGTTTTTT.

This chain joins TRBV5-1 and TRBJ2-1, with TRBD2 matching over 11 bases. This CDR3 is 15 amino acids long. V lost 0 bases and J lost 9; bases outside the gene matches: 5. Germline V gives CDR1 SGHRS, CDR2 YFSETQ. CDR3 in amino acids: CASSLDTSGSAEQFF. The CDR3 bases are TGCGCCAGCAGCTTGGACACTAGCGGGAGTGCTGAGCAGTTCTTC.

The CDR3 sequence is CASSQVAVGTNEKLFF. The CDR3 coding sequence is TGCGCCAGCAGCCAAGTGGCTGTTGGCACTAATGAAAAACTGTTTTTT. The chain uses TRBV4-3 and TRBJ1-4; D is unresolved. The CDR3 totals 16 residues. Deletions cut 1 base from V and 2 bases from J, with 11 bases between. CDR1 and CDR2 (germline): LGHNA, YSLEER.

The chain couples TRBV28 to TRBJ1-2; a weak D match, TRBD1 (6 bases). The CDR3 has 15 residues. Germline lookup yields CDR1 MDHEN and CDR2 SYDVKM. The V end lost 3 bases, the J end lost 2 bases, and 13 bases lay between the germline ends. In nucleotides, the CDR3 is TGTGCCAGCAGTTTGCGGGGGGCGGGAAACTATGGCTACACCTTC. It yields the protein CASSLRGAGNYGYTF.

This sequence joins TRBV28 and TRBJ1-5; D is possibly TRBD1 (5 bases). Between the trimmed V and J ends, which lost 6 bases and 5 bases, there was a span of 11 bases. The CDR3 length is 13 residues. Germline CDR1 reads MDHEN; CDR2 reads SYDVKM. The CDR3 sequence: CASSPDSYQPQHF. CDR3 DNA: TGTGCCAGCAGCCCCGACAGTTATCAGCCCCAGCATTTT. The entire variable domain, with the rest obtained from reference TRBV28 and TRBJ1-5, is as follows: DVKVTQSSRYLVKRTGEKVFLECVQDMDHENMFWYRQDPGLGLRLIYFSYDVKMKEKGDIPEGYSVSREKKERFSLILESASTNQTSMYLCASSPDSYQPQHFGDGTRLSIL.

V and J are TRBV18 and TRBJ2-7, with 9 bases matching TRBD1. The CDR3 has 15 amino acids. J gave up 2 bases and V 3 bases, and 5 bases lay outside the gene matches. Germline CDR1 reads KGHSH; CDR2 reads LQKENI. CDR3 sequence reads: CASSPRDRATYEQYF. As DNA, the CDR3 is TGTGCCAGCTCACCCCGGGACAGGGCAACCTACGAGCAGTACTTC.

This sequence joins TRBV30 and TRBJ2-7; a weak D match, TRBD1 (5 bases). The CDR3 is 12 residues long. Between the trimmed V and J ends, which lost 5 bases and 4 bases, there was a span of 12 bases. Looked up from germline, CDR1 is GTSNPN and CDR2 is SVGIG (reference sequence). The CDR3 sequence: CAWAGFRYEQYF. The CDR3 DNA reads TGTGCCTGGGCAGGGTTCAGATACGAGCAGTACTTC.

This CDR3 reads CASSFWRTNTGELFF. CDR3 DNA sequence: TGTGCCAGCAGTTTTTGGAGAACGAACACCGGGGAGCTGTTTTTT. V and J are TRBV28 and TRBJ2-2, with D unresolved. V was cut by 3 bases and J by 0 bases, with 8 bases left in between. The CDR3 consists of 15 residues. Germline V gene lookup returns CDR1 MDHEN and CDR2 SYDVKM.

The gene calls are TRBV28 and TRBJ2-7; 10 bases match TRBD2. Trimming took 4 bases from V and 6 from J; bases not matched to a gene: 6. In germline, CDR1 is MDHEN, CDR2 SYDVKM. The CDR3 consists of 14 residues. Here the CDR3 DNA reads TGTGCCAGCAGTTCCTCACTAGCGGGACGCGAGCAGTACTTC. It yields the protein CASSSSLAGREQYF.

The chain is built from TRBV2 and TRBJ2-7; the D gene is possibly TRBD1 (6 bases). Germline CDR1 is SNHLY and CDR2 is FYNNEI. V lost 5 bases and J lost 4, with 18 bases in between. The CDR3 runs 15 residues. This CDR3 is CASSPGPGQGYEQYF. CDR3 nucleotide sequence: TGTGCCAGCAGTCCGGGACCCGGGCAGGGGTACGAGCAGTACTTC.

The V gene is TRBV27, the J gene TRBJ2-3, with 8 nucleotides matching TRBD2. The CDR3 runs to 17 residues. The V gene end was trimmed by 5 bases and the J gene end by 4 bases; junction bases not matched to a gene: 14. Germline CDR1 and CDR2: MNHEY and SMNVEV (reference sequence). The CDR3 reads CASSPGLSGSDSDTQYF. CDR3 sequence (DNA): TGTGCCAGCAGTCCAGGATTAAGCGGGAGTGACTCAGATACGCAGTATTTT.

The chain recombines TRBV24-1 with TRBJ2-5; a weak D match, TRBD1 (6 bases). Germline CDR1 and CDR2: KGHDR and SFDVKD. Trimming removed 4 bases from V and 1 base from J, with 15 bases in between. The CDR3 is made up of 16 amino acids. The DNA of the CDR3 is TGTGCCACCAGTGACCCTAAGGGGGATGGCCAAGAGACCCAGTACTTC. Protein product: CATSDPKGDGQETQYF.